Below are 27 T cell receptor beta chains sequenced from a single sample in a study of blood T cell repertoires in COVID-19. Data came from immunoSEQ multiplex PCR; TCRdb stores just in-frame clones and leaves some out. The table has tens of thousands of clones, about 90% seen once. The specimen was peripheral blood. These receptors were obtained from a man aged 50 to 60 with active COVID-19.

This clone was seen just once. This sequence joins TRBV11-1 and TRBJ2-2; D is possibly TRBD2 (5 bases). Germline V CDR1 and CDR2: SGHAT, FQDESV (reference sequence). Deletions cut 5 bases from V and 1 base from J, with 11 bases between. This CDR3 has 15 residues. CDR3 in amino acids: CASSLRGWNTGELFF. The DNA of the CDR3 is TGTGCCAGCAGCCTTAGAGGGTGGAACACCGGGGAGCTGTTTTTT.

V is TRBV24-1 and J is TRBJ2-3; TRBD2 might be the D (6 bases). CDR1 is KGHDR and CDR2 is SFDVKD in the germline V gene. V shed 4 bases and J shed 4 bases, with 26 bases lying between them. This CDR3 spans 19 amino acids. CDR3 nucleotides: TGTGCCACCAGTGACGCGAGGGGTGGAACGGGAGAAGCACCAGATACGCAGTATTTT. This translates into CATSDARGGTGEAPDTQYF.

The V and J genes are TRBV15 and TRBJ1-6; no clear D. V shed 1 base and J shed 7 bases, with 11 bases lying between them. The CDR3 length is 15 residues. CDR1 LNHNV and CDR2 YYDKDF come from the germline V gene (reference sequence). The CDR3, as DNA: TGTGCCACCAGCAGAGGCCGGACTATCAATTCACCCCTCCACTTT. Amino acid sequence: CATSRGRTINSPLHF. Complete variable domain (other parts from reference TRBV15 and TRBJ1-6): DAMVIQNPRYQVTQFGKPVTLSCSQTLNHNVMYWYQQKSSQAPKLLFHYYDKDFNNEADTPDNFQSRRPNTSFCFLDIRSPGLGDTAMYLCATSRGRTINSPLHFGNGTRLTVT.

This chain links TRBV28 with TRBJ2-1, with 12 positions matching TRBD2. Germline-derived CDR1 and CDR2 are MDHEN and SYDVKM. The J segment lost 4 bases and the V segment lost 0 bases, leaving 4 bases of the junction unmatched. The CDR3 sequence is 17 residues long. CDR3 region: CASSLWTSGSGYNEQFF. CDR3 coding DNA: TGTGCCAGCAGTTTATGGACTAGCGGGAGTGGATACAATGAGCAGTTCTTC.

This clone was seen only once. This chain uses TRBV29-1 with TRBJ2-1, with TRBD2 matching 10 bases. This CDR3 spans 13 amino acids. Germline-derived CDR1 and CDR2 are SQVTM and ANQGSEA. The ends lost 6 bases at V and 4 bases at J; junction bases unmatched: 3. CDR3 DNA: TGCAGCGTCGGTAGCGGGGGGTACAATGAGCAGTTCTTC. It encodes CSVGSGGYNEQFF.

This chain connects TRBV3-1 (or the pseudogene TRBV3-2) to TRBJ2-7; 11 bases agree with TRBD1. The CDR3 length is 15 residues. The germline V gene encodes CDR1 LGHDT and CDR2 YNNKEL (reference sequence). V was pared by 4 bases and J by 4 bases, with 6 bases of the junction left unmatched. This CDR3 reads CASSPGTGGGYEQYF. CDR3 coding DNA: TGTGCCAGCAGCCCCGGGACAGGGGGAGGGTACGAGCAGTACTTC.

The chain joins TRBV30 to TRBJ1-5, with a weak D call TRBD1 (6 bases). Germline values: CDR1 GTSNPN, CDR2 SVGIG (reference sequence). CDR3 length: 13 amino acids. V dropped 0 bases and J dropped 4 bases, with 7 bases sitting between them. The chain's CDR3 is CAWSVGQNQPQHF. CDR3 bases: TGTGCCTGGAGTGTCGGACAGAATCAGCCCCAGCATTTT.

The chain joins TRBV11-1 to TRBJ2-4; tentative D call: TRBD1 (6 bases). The CDR3 spans 15 residues. The germline V gene encodes CDR1 SGHAT and CDR2 FQDESV (reference sequence). V was trimmed by 4 bases and J by 7 bases, leaving 17 bases between them. CDR3 DNA sequence: TGTGCCAGCAGCTCCGGGACATCATACGGGAACATTCAGTACTTC. Amino acids: CASSSGTSYGNIQYF.

The sample holds one count of this clone. The chain is built from TRBV7-8 and TRBJ2-1, with TRBD2 identical over 9 bases. Germline V gene lookup returns CDR1 SGHVS and CDR2 FQNEAQ. With 1 base clipped from V and 1 base from J, the junction kept 8 bases outside the gene matches. This CDR3 is built from 18 residues. The CDR3 loop reads CASSLGGGGSHSYNEQFF. In DNA, the CDR3 is TGTGCCAGCAGCTTAGGCGGGGGGGGTTCACATTCCTACAATGAGCAGTTCTTC. The entire variable domain, with the rest obtained from reference TRBV7-8 and TRBJ2-1, is as follows: GAGVSQSPRYKVAKRGQDVALRCDPISGHVSLFWYQQALGQGPEFLTYFQNEAQLDKSGLPSDRFFAERPEGSVSTLKIQRTQQEDSAVYLCASSLGGGGSHSYNEQFFGPGTRLTVL.

The CDR3 loop is CASSWGQGRNTEAFF. In nucleotides, the CDR3 is TGTGCCAGCAGCTGGGGACAGGGTCGGAACACTGAAGCTTTCTTT. The V call is TRBV5-4, the J call TRBJ1-1; 9 nucleotides agree with TRBD1. V lost 3 bases to trimming and J lost 1 base; unmatched junction nucleotides: 4. The CDR3 is 15 amino acids. Germline CDR1 is SGHNT and CDR2 is YYREEE (reference sequence). Complete variable domain (other parts from reference TRBV5-4 and TRBJ1-1): ETGVTQSPTHLIKTRGQQVTLRCSSQSGHNTVSWYQQALGQGPQFIFQYYREEENGRGNFPPRFSGLQFPNYSSELNVNALELDDSALYLCASSWGQGRNTEAFFGQGTRLTVV.

The rearrangement uses TRBV5-1 and TRBJ1-1; D remains ambiguous. Germline CDR1 SGHRS, CDR2 YFSETQ. Deletions cut 1 base from V and 5 bases from J, with 12 bases between. This CDR3 has 14 amino acids. The CDR3 nucleotides read TGCGCCAGCAGCTTGATGCGGGCCGGTACTGAAGCTTTCTTT. This sequence encodes CASSLMRAGTEAFF.

The rearrangement uses TRBV2 and TRBJ2-5; 13 bases match TRBD2. This CDR3 contains 19 residues. J gave up 2 bases and V 3 bases, and 12 bases lay outside the gene matches. Germline V gene lookup returns CDR1 SNHLY and CDR2 FYNNEI. As DNA, the CDR3 is TGTGCCAGCAGTGACCCAAGGACTAGCGGGAGAGGGGGTCAAGAGACCCAGTACTTC. This sequence encodes CASSDPRTSGRGGQETQYF.

This chain links TRBV5-4 with TRBJ2-5; 7 bases are a match to TRBD2. CDR1 is SGHNT, CDR2 YYREEE, per germline (reference sequence). The CDR3 totals 14 residues. The trim removed 4 bases at V and 5 bases at J, leaving 8 bases unmatched. CDR3 nucleotides: TGTGCCAGCAGCGATGGGGTAGCGGGTGAGACCCAGTACTTC. Protein sequence: CASSDGVAGETQYF.

This chain connects TRBV7-4 to TRBJ2-2, with D hard to call. Germline V gene lookup returns CDR1 SGHVT and CDR2 SQSDAQ. This CDR3 region has 14 residues. The V end lost 3 bases, the J end lost 1 base, and 6 bases lay between the germline ends. The CDR3 DNA reads as TGTGCCAGCAGCTTTCTACTGAACACCGGGGAGCTGTTTTTT. Its protein is CASSFLLNTGELFF.

This chain uses TRBV3-1 (or the pseudogene TRBV3-2) with TRBJ1-3; no reliable D call. Germline assignment: CDR1 LGHDT and CDR2 YNNKEL (reference sequence). V dropped 1 base and J dropped 9 bases, with 13 bases sitting between them. The length of the CDR3 is 14 residues. DNA for the CDR3: TGTGCCAGCAGCCAAGTGAGAACGGCGGGCACCATATATTTT. It yields the protein CASSQVRTAGTIYF.

This rearrangement joins TRBV3-1 (or the pseudogene TRBV3-2) to TRBJ1-3, with D hard to call. This CDR3 region has 14 residues. Trimming took off 3 bases at V and 0 bases at J, with 6 bases between the two ends. Germline CDR1 and CDR2: LGHDT and YNNKEL (reference sequence). CDR3 nucleotide sequence: TGTGCCAGCAGCCAGCGACACTCTGGAAACACCATATATTTT. It specifies CASSQRHSGNTIYF.

The rearrangement uses TRBV7-3 and TRBJ2-2, with unresolved D. This CDR3 comprises 14 residues. CDR1 is SGHTA and CDR2 is FQGTGA in the germline V gene. The V gene lost 3 bases and the J gene lost 8 bases, with 13 bases spanning the gap. CDR3 residues: CASSFAARRGELFF. CDR3 coding DNA: TGTGCCAGCAGCTTTGCGGCCCGTCGAGGGGAGCTGTTTTTT.

The chain uses TRBV7-9 and TRBJ2-6; D call uncertain. Trimming left V 4 bases short and J 5 bases short, with 18 bases between. The CDR3 runs 17 residues. The germline CDR1 and CDR2 sequences are SEHNR and FQNEAQ (reference sequence). The CDR3 here is CASSSPQALIWANVLTF. The CDR3, as DNA: TGTGCCAGCAGCTCCCCCCAGGCCCTTATCTGGGCCAACGTCCTGACTTTC.

V gene TRBV5-1 combines with J gene TRBJ2-3, with a weak D call TRBD2 (6 bases). Germline V gives CDR1 SGHRS, CDR2 YFSETQ. This CDR3 comprises 15 residues. V gave up 5 bases and J gave up 0 bases, with 13 bases separating them. This chain's CDR3 is CASRGRDSSTDTQYF. The CDR3, as DNA: TGCGCCAGCAGGGGGCGGGACTCAAGCACAGATACGCAGTATTTT.

The rearrangement links TRBV19 to TRBJ1-5, with D maybe TRBD1 (6 bases). The V gene's germline CDR1 is LNHDA and CDR2 SQIVND (reference sequence). The CDR3 sequence is 16 residues long. The germline V and J ends were trimmed by 5 bases and 1 base, with 15 bases remaining between them. This CDR3 is CASSGWDIYSNQPQHF. In DNA form, the CDR3 reads TGTGCCAGTAGTGGGTGGGACATCTACAGCAATCAGCCCCAGCATTTT.

To note about this clone: At one of its ends the junction is not consistent with the germline gene, which may arise from a read error. The rearrangement uses TRBV9 and TRBJ2-1; 12 bases agree with TRBD2. The CDR3 extends over 18 amino acids. CDR1 and CDR2 (germline): SGDLS, YYNGEE. The CDR3 sequence: CASSVVASGGASDNEQFF. The CDR3 DNA follows: TGTGCCAGCAGCGTAGTGGCTAGCGGGGGGGCCTCCGACAATGAGCAGTTCTTC.

This clone is categorized as medium-sized. The V call is TRBV11-2, the J call TRBJ2-3, with a possible D match to TRBD1 (6 bases). Per germline, CDR1 SGHAT and CDR2 FQNNGV. V lost 3 bases and J 14 bases, leaving 12 bases between the germline ends. This CDR3 contains 11 residues. CDR3 protein: CASSFNRVVYF. The CDR3 DNA reads as TGTGCCAGCAGCTTTAACAGGGTGGTGTATTTT.

The V call is TRBV5-1, the J call TRBJ1-1, with a tentative D call TRBD1 (5 bases). V was trimmed by 4 bases and J by 1 base, leaving 11 bases between them. From germline, CDR1 is SGHRS and CDR2 YFSETQ. This CDR3 is 14 amino acids long. The CDR3: CASSQSTGNTEAFF. For the CDR3, the DNA is TGCGCCAGCAGCCAGTCAACAGGGAACACTGAAGCTTTCTTT.

The chain combines TRBV3-1 (or the pseudogene TRBV3-2) with TRBJ2-2; TRBD1 might be the D (6 bases). This CDR3 contains 16 residues. The germline CDR1 and CDR2 sequences are LGHDT and YNNKEL (reference sequence). V lost 4 bases to trimming and J lost 6 bases, with 18 bases between them. The CDR3, as DNA: TGTGCCAGCAGCCTCAGGGGCAGGGGAGTAGCCGGGGAGCTGTTTTTT. Encoded protein: CASSLRGRGVAGELFF.

The chain employs TRBV10-1 and TRBJ2-2; TRBD2 matches at 8 bases. Trimming cost V 3 bases and J 3 bases; bases outside gene matches: 9. Germline CDR1 reads WNHNN; CDR2 reads SYGVQD (reference sequence). The CDR3 sequence is 17 residues long. The CDR3 DNA reads TGCGCCAGCAGTGAATCGCGGGGGGTACCGTACACCGGGGAGCTGTTTTTT. Protein: CASSESRGVPYTGELFF.

This chain connects TRBV5-1 to TRBJ1-2; 7 bases match TRBD1. After removal of 7 bases from V and 4 bases from J, the junction contained 10 bases not matched to a gene. Germline V CDR1 and CDR2: SGHRS, YFSETQ. This CDR3 contains 14 residues. The CDR3 sequence: CASRRDRSFYGYTF. Written as DNA, the CDR3 is TGCGCCAGCCGCCGGGACAGATCCTTCTATGGCTACACCTTC.

V and J are TRBV5-1 and TRBJ2-7; D is ambiguous. The CDR3 consists of 13 residues. Germline V lookup: CDR1 SGHRS, CDR2 YFSETQ. The V end lost 3 bases, the J end lost 3 bases, and 10 bases lay between the germline ends. The CDR3 region has the DNA TGCGCCAGCAGCTCCCAAAACGGCTACGAGCAGTACTTC. Translation gives CASSSQNGYEQYF.